Below are 17 T cell receptor beta chains sequenced from a single sample in a study of T cell responses to AZD1222 COVID-19 vaccine (dated by TCRdb to the early 2020s). The time point label here, explained by the study, means: about 28 days (+/-7) after the second vaccine dose. The library was generated by the immunoSEQ multiplex PCR assay. TCRdb carries this immuneACCESS record with in-frame sequences only. Its versions omit some clonotypes, under half of them owing to an unresolved V gene in the studies checked, with the rest unexplained. The sample includes 180,000 or so clones, with around nine tenths observed a single time. Jointly, the top ten make up about 25% of the sample. The source was peripheral blood, collected 28 days after the second AZD1222 dose. The source of these receptors is an adult who received the AZD1222 COVID-19 vaccine.

CDR3 in amino acids: CASSSTDRVHEQFF. The CDR3 region has the DNA TGTGCCAGCAGCTCAACGGACAGGGTCCATGAGCAGTTCTTC. The chain joins TRBV9 to TRBJ2-1; 8 nucleotides align to TRBD1. The CDR3 has 14 residues. Losses at the gene ends were 4 bases for V and 8 bases for J; bases not matched to a gene: 8. The germline V gene encodes CDR1 SGDLS and CDR2 YYNGEE.

The chain couples TRBV4-3 to TRBJ2-2; D is perhaps TRBD1 (5 bases). V lost 2 bases, J lost 6 bases, and 10 bases lay in between. Per the germline V gene, CDR1 is LGHNA and CDR2 is YSLEER. The CDR3 totals 14 residues. The CDR3, as DNA: TGCGCCAGCAGCCAATTAACAGGAGCCGGGGAGCTGTTTTTT. This gives the protein CASSQLTGAGELFF.

This clone was detected only a few times. This chain links TRBV19 with TRBJ2-2; the D gene is possibly TRBD2 (6 bases). Germline CDR1 LNHDA, CDR2 SQIVND (reference sequence). The CDR3 is 16 amino acids. Deletions cut 7 bases from V and 3 bases from J, with 18 bases between. The CDR3 here is CASNPLGGADTGELFF. The CDR3 region has the DNA TGTGCCAGTAACCCCCTGGGCGGGGCGGACACCGGGGAGCTGTTTTTT.

This sequence joins TRBV3-1 (or the pseudogene TRBV3-2) and TRBJ2-7; 14 bases map to TRBD2. The CDR3 totals 16 residues. Per the germline V gene, CDR1 is LGHDT and CDR2 is YNNKEL (reference sequence). The J segment lost 3 bases and the V segment lost 4 bases, leaving 5 bases of the junction unmatched. CDR3: CASSPTSGRGYYEQYF. The DNA for the CDR3 is TGTGCCAGCAGCCCGACTAGCGGGAGGGGTTACTACGAGCAGTACTTC.

This sequence joins TRBV20-1 and TRBJ2-7; 9 positions agree with TRBD2. Germline values: CDR1 DFQATT, CDR2 SNEGSKA (reference sequence). With 3 bases clipped from V and 0 bases from J, the junction kept 0 bases outside the gene matches. The CDR3 extends over 13 amino acids. CDR3 region: CSASSGSSYEQYF. CDR3 in DNA: TGCAGTGCTAGTAGCGGGAGCTCCTACGAGCAGTACTTC.

CDR3 residues: CASSRFYEQYF. The CDR3 nucleotides read TGTGCCAGCAGCCGTTTCTACGAGCAGTACTTC. This sequence joins TRBV14 and TRBJ2-7; no clear D gene. The germline CDR1 and CDR2 sequences are SGHDN and FVKESK. The CDR3 spans 11 residues. V was shortened by 4 bases and J by 3 bases, with 4 bases between the two germline ends.

CDR3 region: CASSLPTGGRNTGELFF. DNA of the CDR3: TGTGCCAGCAGTTTGCCGACAGGGGGTCGAAACACCGGGGAGCTGTTTTTT. The V gene is TRBV27, the J gene TRBJ2-2; TRBD1 aligns across 9 bases. The CDR3 extends over 17 amino acids. Germline values: CDR1 MNHEY, CDR2 SMNVEV (reference sequence). V lost 3 bases and J lost 2; bases outside the gene matches: 7.

The chain recombines TRBV4-1 with TRBJ1-5; D might be TRBD1 (5 bases). The V and J ends lost 1 base and 3 bases respectively, with 10 bases between them. The CDR3 has 15 amino acids. Germline CDR1 and CDR2: MGHRA and YSYEKL. The CDR3 reads CASSQGQSNNQPQHF. The CDR3 region has the DNA TGCGCCAGCAGCCAAGGACAGAGCAACAATCAGCCCCAGCATTTT.

This chain connects TRBV5-5 to TRBJ1-4; 10 bases agree with TRBD1. Losses at the gene ends were 4 bases for V and 5 bases for J; bases not matched to a gene: 8. Germline loops: CDR1 SGHKS, CDR2 YYEKEE (reference sequence). The CDR3 runs to 16 residues. CDR3 in DNA: TGTGCCAGCAGCAGATTGGGACAGGGGCTAAATGAAAAACTGTTTTTT. Protein product: CASSRLGQGLNEKLFF.

V gene TRBV9 combines with J gene TRBJ2-3; weak D call: TRBD1 (5 bases). This CDR3 region has 14 residues. Per germline, CDR1 SGDLS and CDR2 YYNGEE. Trimming cost V 3 bases and J 5 bases, with 13 bases left between them. This CDR3 reads CASSDDRGGDTQYF. CDR3 nucleotide sequence: TGTGCCAGCAGCGATGATAGGGGCGGAGATACGCAGTATTTT.

The chain uses TRBV28 and TRBJ2-5; D perhaps matches TRBD2 (6 bases). CDR3 size: 16 residues. V dropped 7 bases and J dropped 4 bases, with 22 bases sitting between them. Germline V gives CDR1 MDHEN, CDR2 SYDVKM. CDR3 DNA: TGTGCCAGCATTCCTGTGGAGGGAGGTATCGGAGAGACCCAGTACTTC. Translation gives CASIPVEGGIGETQYF.

This chain links TRBV6-5 with TRBJ2-5; tentatively, D is TRBD2 (5 bases). The ends were cut back, 6 bases at V and 5 bases at J, with 10 bases in the middle. Germline assignment: CDR1 MNHEY and CDR2 SVGAGI. The CDR3 is 12 residues long. CDR3 amino acids: CASSGVRETQYF. The DNA for the CDR3 is TGTGCCAGCAGCGGGGTCCGGGAGACCCAGTACTTC.

The chain combines TRBV24-1 with TRBJ2-2; TRBD2 agrees at 7 bases. The V and J ends lost 9 bases and 4 bases, in that order; junction bases with no gene match: 19. The germline V gene has CDR1 KGHDR and CDR2 SFDVKD. The CDR3 spans 18 residues. The CDR3 spells CATPHPAGRGVGTGELFF. CDR3 in DNA: TGTGCCACCCCCCACCCCGCAGGGAGGGGAGTAGGCACCGGGGAGCTGTTTTTT.

The rearrangement links TRBV27 to TRBJ2-7; D gene unclear. The length of the CDR3 is 13 residues. Germline CDR1 reads MNHEY; CDR2 reads SMNVEV (reference sequence). The V end lost 6 bases, the J end lost 0 bases, and 9 bases lay between the germline ends. The chain's CDR3 is CASSLGRSYEQYF. For the CDR3, the DNA is TGTGCCAGCAGCCTTGGGCGCTCCTACGAGCAGTACTTC.

The V gene is TRBV18, the J gene TRBJ2-7; D is perhaps TRBD1 or TRBD2 (5 bases each). This CDR3 region has 14 residues. V was pared by 4 bases and J by 3 bases, with 13 bases between. The germline gives CDR1 KGHSH, CDR2 LQKENI. In nucleotides, the CDR3 is TGTGCCAGCTCACGGGACCTAATAGGCTACGAGCAGTACTTC. Protein sequence: CASSRDLIGYEQYF.

This chain joins TRBV19 and TRBJ1-4; D perhaps matches TRBD1 (5 bases). From germline, CDR1 is LNHDA and CDR2 SQIVND (reference sequence). This CDR3 is built from 16 residues. With 10 bases removed from V and 0 bases from J, the gap between germline ends came to 18 bases. The CDR3 is CATISTGRATNEKLFF. The DNA for the CDR3 is TGTGCCACCATATCCACAGGACGGGCAACTAATGAAAAACTGTTTTTT.

The sample holds a few counts of this clone. CDR3 sequence (DNA): TGTGCCAGCAGCCTCAAGGGACCCGGGGAGCTGTTTTTT. It specifies CASSLKGPGELFF. This chain uses TRBV5-4 with TRBJ2-2; D possibly matches TRBD1 or TRBD2 (5 bases each). The CDR3 is 13 amino acids. The germline CDR1 and CDR2 sequences are SGHNT and YYREEE (reference sequence). With 4 bases removed from V and 6 bases from J, the gap between germline ends came to 10 bases.